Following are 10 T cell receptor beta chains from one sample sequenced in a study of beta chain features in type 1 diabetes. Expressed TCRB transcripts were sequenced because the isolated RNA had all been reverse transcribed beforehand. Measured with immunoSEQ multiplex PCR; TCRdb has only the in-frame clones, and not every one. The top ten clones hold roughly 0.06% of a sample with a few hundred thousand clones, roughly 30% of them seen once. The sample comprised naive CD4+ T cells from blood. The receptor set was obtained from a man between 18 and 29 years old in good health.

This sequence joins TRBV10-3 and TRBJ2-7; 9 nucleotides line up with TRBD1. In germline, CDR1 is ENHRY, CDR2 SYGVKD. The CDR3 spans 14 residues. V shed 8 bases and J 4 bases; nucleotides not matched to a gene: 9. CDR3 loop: CAIGEDRGMYEQYF. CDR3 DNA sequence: TGTGCCATCGGAGAGGACAGGGGAATGTACGAGCAGTACTTC.

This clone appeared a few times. The CDR3 loop reads CAISEAFDRPSTDTQYF. The DNA of the CDR3 is TGTGCCATCAGTGAAGCGTTTGACAGGCCTAGCACAGATACGCAGTATTTT. The chain uses TRBV10-3 and TRBJ2-3; D is perhaps TRBD1 (6 bases). Germline values: CDR1 ENHRY, CDR2 SYGVKD. V shed 3 bases and J shed 0 bases, with 16 bases lying between them. CDR3 length equals 17 residues.

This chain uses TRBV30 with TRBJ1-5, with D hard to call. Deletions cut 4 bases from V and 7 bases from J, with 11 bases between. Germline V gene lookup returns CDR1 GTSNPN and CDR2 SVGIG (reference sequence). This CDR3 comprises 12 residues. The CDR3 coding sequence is TGTGCCTGGACCGCAGGAGACCAGCCCCAGCATTTT. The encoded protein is CAWTAGDQPQHF. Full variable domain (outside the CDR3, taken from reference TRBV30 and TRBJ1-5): SQTIHQWPATLVQPVGSPLSLECTVEGTSNPNLYWYRQAAGRGLQLLFYSVGIGQISSEVPQNLSASRPQDRQFILSSKKLLLSDSGFYLCAWTAGDQPQHFGDGTRLSIL.

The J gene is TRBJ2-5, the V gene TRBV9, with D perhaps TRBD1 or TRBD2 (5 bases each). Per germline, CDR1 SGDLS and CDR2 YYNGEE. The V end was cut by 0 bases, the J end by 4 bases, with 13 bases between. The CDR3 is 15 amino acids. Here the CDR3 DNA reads TGTGCCAGCAGCGTAGTAGGGGAGCCTGGAGAGACCCAGTACTTC. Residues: CASSVVGEPGETQYF.

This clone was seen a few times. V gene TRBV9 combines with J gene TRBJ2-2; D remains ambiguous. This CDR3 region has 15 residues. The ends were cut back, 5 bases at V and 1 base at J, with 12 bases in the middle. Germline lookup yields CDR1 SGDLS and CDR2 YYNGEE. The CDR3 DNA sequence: TGTGCCAGCAGGAAGACGGGCGGGAACACCGGGGAGCTGTTTTTT. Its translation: CASRKTGGNTGELFF.

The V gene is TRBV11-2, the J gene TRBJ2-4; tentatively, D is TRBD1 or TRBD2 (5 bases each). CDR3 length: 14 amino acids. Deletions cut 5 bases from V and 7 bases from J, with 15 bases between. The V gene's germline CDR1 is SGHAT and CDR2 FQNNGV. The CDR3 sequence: CASSRDRPGNIQYF. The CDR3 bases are TGTGCCAGCAGCCGGGACCGCCCCGGGAACATTCAGTACTTC. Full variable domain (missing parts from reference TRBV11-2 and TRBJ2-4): EAGVAQSPRYKIIEKRQSVAFWCNPISGHATLYWYQQILGQGPKLLIQFQNNGVVDDSQLPKDRFSAERLKGVDSTLKIQPAKLEDSAVYLCASSRDRPGNIQYFGAGTRLSVL.

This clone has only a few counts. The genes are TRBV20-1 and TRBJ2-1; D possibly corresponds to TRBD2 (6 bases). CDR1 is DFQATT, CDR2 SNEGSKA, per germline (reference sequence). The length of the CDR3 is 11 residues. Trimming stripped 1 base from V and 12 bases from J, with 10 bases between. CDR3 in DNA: TGCAGTGCTAGAGTACTGGGGGGGCAGTTCTTC. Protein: CSARVLGGQFF.

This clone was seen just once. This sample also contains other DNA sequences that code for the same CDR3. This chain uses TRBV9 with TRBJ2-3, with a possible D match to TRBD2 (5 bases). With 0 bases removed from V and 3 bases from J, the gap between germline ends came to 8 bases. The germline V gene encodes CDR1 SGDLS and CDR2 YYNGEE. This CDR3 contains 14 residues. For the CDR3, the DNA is TGTGCCAGCAGCGTAGACACTAGTACAGATACGCAGTATTTT. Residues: CASSVDTSTDTQYF.

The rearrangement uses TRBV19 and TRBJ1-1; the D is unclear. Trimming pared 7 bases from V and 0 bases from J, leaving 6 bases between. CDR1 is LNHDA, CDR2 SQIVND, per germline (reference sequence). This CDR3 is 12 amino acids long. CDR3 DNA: TGTGCCAGTAACGTTATGAACACTGAAGCTTTCTTT. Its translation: CASNVMNTEAFF.

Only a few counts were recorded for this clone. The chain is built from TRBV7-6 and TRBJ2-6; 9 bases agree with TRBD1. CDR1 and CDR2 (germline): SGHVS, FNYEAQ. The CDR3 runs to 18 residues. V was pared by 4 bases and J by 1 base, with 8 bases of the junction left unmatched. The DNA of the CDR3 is TGTGCCAGCAGCTCCTACAGGGGGCGGAATTCTGGGGCCAACGTCCTGACTTTC. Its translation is CASSSYRGRNSGANVLTF.